This T cell receptor (beta chain) came from a study of tumour-infiltrating T cells in Burkitt lymphoma. Some clones are missing from TCRdb's copy, which holds only in-frame ones; the method was immunoSEQ multiplex PCR. Of approximately 2,000 clones listed, approximately 18% are singletons. CDR1 is SGHRS, CDR2 YFSETQ, per germline. V lost 6 bases, J lost 0 bases, and 5 bases stayed unmatched. This CDR3 contains 16 residues. J is TRBJ1-3 and V is TRBV5-1; 11 positions agree with TRBD1. The clonotype originates from a human donor with diffuse large B-cell lymphoma. Input material: tumor tissue. The CDR3 sequence: CASNSGTGGSGNTIYF. As DNA, the CDR3 is TGCGCCAGCAACTCCGGGACAGGGGGCTCTGGAAACACCATATATTTT.